This record concerns one T cell receptor beta chain sequence. The data originate from a study of T cell changes during pregnancy in multiple sclerosis. Using immunoSEQ multiplex PCR, the repertoire was profiled, and TCRdb retains in-frame clones only, with some absent. Of approximately 49,000 clones listed, nearly 95% are singletons. The sequence was obtained from a female donor with multiple sclerosis, enrolled in a pregnancy study. Sequenced here: peripheral blood, sampled after pregnancy.

DNA for the CDR3: TGTGCCAGCAGCCTACACCCTGCCCAGGTCTCTGGAAACACCATATATTTT. Translation: CASSLHPAQVSGNTIYF. The V call is TRBV7-2, the J call TRBJ1-3; D remains unclear. The germline gives CDR1 SGHTA, CDR2 FQGNSA. The ends were cut back, 5 bases at V and 0 bases at J, with 17 bases in the middle. This CDR3 is built from 17 residues.